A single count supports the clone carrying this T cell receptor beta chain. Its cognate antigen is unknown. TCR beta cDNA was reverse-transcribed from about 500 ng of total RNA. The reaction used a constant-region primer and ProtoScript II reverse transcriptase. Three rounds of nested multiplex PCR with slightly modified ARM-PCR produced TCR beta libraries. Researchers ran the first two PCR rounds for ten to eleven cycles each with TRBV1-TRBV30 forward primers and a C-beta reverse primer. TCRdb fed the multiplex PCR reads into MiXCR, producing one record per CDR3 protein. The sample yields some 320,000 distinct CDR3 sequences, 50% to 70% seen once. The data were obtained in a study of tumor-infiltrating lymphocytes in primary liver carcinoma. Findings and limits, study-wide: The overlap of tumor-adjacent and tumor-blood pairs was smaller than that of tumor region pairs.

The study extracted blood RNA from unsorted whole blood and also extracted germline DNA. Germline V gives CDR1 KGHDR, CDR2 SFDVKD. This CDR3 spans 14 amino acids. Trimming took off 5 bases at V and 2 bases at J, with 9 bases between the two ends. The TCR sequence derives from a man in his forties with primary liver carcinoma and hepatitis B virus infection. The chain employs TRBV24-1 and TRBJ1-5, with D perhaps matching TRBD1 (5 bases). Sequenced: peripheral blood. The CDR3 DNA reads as TGTGCCACCAGTGGCCCGACAGGCAATCAGCCCCAGCATTTT. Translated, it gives CATSGPTGNQPQHF.